The 11 T cell receptor beta chains below all came from one sample that was sequenced in a study of shared clonotypes between healthy human individuals. TCRdb's table, derived via immunoSEQ multiplex PCR, lists solely in-frame clones and lacks some. The data show roughly 1 million clones, more than 75% seen once. Material for sequencing was memory CD4+ T cells from PBMCs. The subset here: CD45RA-negative fraction. These receptors all stem from a man between 18 and 35 years old in good health. Some clones in this sample may be carry-over from other donors' samples.

In this sample, this clone turned up once. CDR3 residues: CASSLLTEPNGELFF. CDR3 nucleotides: TGTGCCAGCAGCCTTCTGACGGAGCCTAACGGGGAGCTGTTTTTT. The chain employs TRBV2 and TRBJ2-2; D unclear. Germline values: CDR1 SNHLY, CDR2 FYNNEI. Trimming took off 6 bases at V and 7 bases at J, with 18 bases between the two ends. CDR3 size: 15 residues.

This clone was seen ten or more times. This chain links TRBV19 with TRBJ2-2; D unclear. Germline values: CDR1 LNHDA, CDR2 SQIVND (reference sequence). This CDR3 comprises 13 residues. Trimming removed 4 bases from V and 1 base from J, with 4 bases in between. The CDR3 region is CASSTQNTGELFF. CDR3 DNA: TGTGCCAGTAGTACCCAGAACACCGGGGAGCTGTTTTTT.

The chain is built from TRBV5-1 and TRBJ1-3; D possibly corresponds to TRBD1 (6 bases). Germline values: CDR1 SGHRS, CDR2 YFSETQ. V dropped 3 bases and J dropped 1 base, with 14 bases sitting between them. The CDR3 runs 16 residues. CDR3 bases: TGCGCCAGCAGCTCCGGCGCAGGGGTTTCTGGAAACACCATATATTTT. Translated, it gives CASSSGAGVSGNTIYF.

The V call is TRBV7-3, the J call TRBJ1-2; TRBD1 might be the D (5 bases). Trimming cost V 0 bases and J 1 base, with 9 bases left between them. The CDR3 has 15 residues. Germline lookup yields CDR1 SGHTA and CDR2 FQGTGA. The CDR3 sequence: CASSLTSGLNYGYTF. The CDR3 DNA sequence: TGTGCCAGCAGCTTAACGTCGGGGCTTAACTATGGCTACACCTTC.

The chain combines TRBV15 with TRBJ2-7; D might be TRBD1 (5 bases). Germline CDR1 reads LNHNV; CDR2 reads YYDKDF (reference sequence). V lost 2 bases and J lost 2, with 19 bases in between. This CDR3 has 17 amino acids. The CDR3 nucleotides are TGTGCCACCAGCAGAATAGTTGACAGTGCAGGACCCTACGAGCAGTACTTC. Its protein product is CATSRIVDSAGPYEQYF.

The chain recombines TRBV28 with TRBJ1-1, with D hard to call. Germline assignment: CDR1 MDHEN and CDR2 SYDVKM. The CDR3 length is 13 residues. Trimming cost V 5 bases and J 4 bases, with 11 bases left between them. The CDR3 DNA sequence: TGTGCCAGCAGTGCCCCTGCGTTCACTGAAGCTTTCTTT. It codes for CASSAPAFTEAFF.

The chain carries TRBV5-1 and TRBJ1-5; unclear D gene. V was cut by 4 bases and J by 3 bases, with 8 bases left in between. This CDR3 is built from 13 residues. Germline loops: CDR1 SGHRS, CDR2 YFSETQ. The CDR3 region is CASSTEVNQPQHF. CDR3 DNA: TGCGCCAGCAGCACGGAAGTCAATCAGCCCCAGCATTTT. Based on the CDR3 plus reference TRBV5-1 and TRBJ1-5, the full variable domain is KAGVTQTPRYLIKTRGQQVTLSCSPISGHRSVSWYQQTPGQGLQFLFEYFSETQRNKGNFPGRFSGRQFSNSRSEMNVSTLELGDSALYLCASSTEVNQPQHFGDGTRLSIL.

The J gene is TRBJ2-7, the V gene TRBV11-2; D is uncertain. The V gene lost 0 bases and the J gene lost 0 bases, with 12 bases spanning the gap. There are 16 residues in the CDR3. Germline assignment: CDR1 SGHAT and CDR2 FQNNGV. The CDR3 bases are TGTGCCAGCAGCTTAGATTTGGGCAGGAGCTCCTACGAGCAGTACTTC. This gives the protein CASSLDLGRSSYEQYF.

V usage is TRBV10-1 and J usage is TRBJ2-1; a weak D match, TRBD2 (6 bases). The CDR3 runs 19 residues. The V end lost 0 bases, the J end lost 0 bases, and 18 bases lay between the germline ends. Germline lookup yields CDR1 WNHNN and CDR2 SYGVQD (reference sequence). The CDR3 coding sequence is TGCGCCAGCAGTGAGTCGGCCAGCGGGCACTTGAGCTCCTACAATGAGCAGTTCTTC. Translation gives CASSESASGHLSSYNEQFF.

The CDR3 region is CASSGQVNTEAFF. The CDR3 DNA follows: TGTGCCAGCAGCGGACAGGTGAACACTGAAGCTTTCTTT. The chain combines TRBV7-2 with TRBJ1-1; 7 bases are shared with TRBD1. Germline CDR1 reads SGHTA; CDR2 reads FQGNSA. J was trimmed by 0 bases and V by 5 bases; bases with no gene match: 0. This CDR3 is 13 amino acids long.

The chain couples TRBV18 to TRBJ1-1, with D tentatively TRBD1 (6 bases). The CDR3 length is 15 residues. Germline V CDR1 and CDR2: KGHSH, LQKENI. The V end lost 3 bases, the J end lost 4 bases, and 15 bases lay between the germline ends. CDR3 residues: CASSPLQGGGTEAFF. The CDR3 region has the DNA TGTGCCAGCTCACCCCTACAGGGCGGCGGCACTGAAGCTTTCTTT.